This T cell receptor beta chain derives from a study of early T cells in non-severe SARS-CoV-2 infection (dated by TCRdb to about 2021). In terms of the full investigation: Because TCR sequencing relied on bulk RNA taken from unsorted whole blood, pairing of alpha and beta chains was not possible. What the authors observed across the whole study: Matching against VDJdb was skewed toward anti-spike CD8 responses, likely underestimated virus-specific expansions, and missed private and CD4 specificities.

The study was a case-control design nested within a healthcare worker cohort in London, UK, with weekly nasopharyngeal swab PCR tests and blood sampling. Healthcare workers were enrolled in the week of the UK lockdown, from 23 to 31 March 2020, and were followed every week for up to roughly 15 weeks. The library was prepared using 5' RACE. TCRdb records NextSeq 500 as the sequencer. To correct for sequencing error and PCR bias, the TCR library protocol tagged individual cDNA molecules with unique molecular identifiers. Both TCR alpha and beta chains were sequenced, and tight co-correlation was observed between alpha and beta sequence abundances in each sample. Regarding the original processing steps: Decombinator V4 was used to annotate TCR sequences for V gene, J gene and CDR3. Expanded TCRs were defined as changing significantly between any two time points under a Poisson model with p below 0.0001. TCR abundances were normalised to the total number of TCRs sequenced in each sample and reported as counts per million. TRAV1-2 paired with TRAJ12, TRAJ20 or TRAJ33 defined MAIT TCRs, while TRAV10 paired with TRAJ18 defined iNKT TCRs. A search of VDJdb, accessed on 1 November 2021, was run for TCRs annotated to CMV, EBV and SARS-CoV-2, with TCRs annotated for multiple antigens excluded. TCRdb applied fastp at Q25 and MiXCR to the public reads, then kept only in-frame beta chains. Duplicate CDR3 protein sequences are folded into a single record with the most common DNA and genes. For this entry, the V and J calls and clone size follow TCRdb and not the study's own pipeline. The sample data list 20,000 to 30,000 distinct CDR3 sequences, and about 4.5% of these were observed just once. Around a sixth of the sample lies in the top ten.

Regarding this clonotype: This receptor's antigen is unknown. Just one base apart from a much larger clone, this may be a read error.

From a lookup of the germline V gene (reference sequence), CDR1 and CDR2 are MNHNY and SVGAGI. From cysteine to phenylalanine, the CDR3 is 13 amino acids long. Only CDR3 DNA remains: 39 bases, in frame from the first base. Deletion took 8 bases off V and 5 bases off J, with a span of 15 bases between the germline ends. The sequence is built from TRBV6-6 and TRBJ1-2; the D gene is unclear. Sequencing used whole blood. The receptor was derived from an adult who was a healthcare worker with PCR-confirmed SARS-CoV-2 infection or an uninfected control (not recorded which). Read as DNA, the sequence is TGTGCCAGCCGGATGGCGGAGTCGTATGGCTACACCTTC. It translates as CASRMAESYGYTF.